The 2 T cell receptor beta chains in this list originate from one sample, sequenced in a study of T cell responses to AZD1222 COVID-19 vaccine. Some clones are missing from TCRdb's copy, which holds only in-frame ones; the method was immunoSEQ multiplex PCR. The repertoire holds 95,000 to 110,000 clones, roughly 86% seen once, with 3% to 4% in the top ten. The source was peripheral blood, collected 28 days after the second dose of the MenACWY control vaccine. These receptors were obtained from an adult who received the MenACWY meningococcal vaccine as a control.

The DNA for the CDR3 is TGTGCCAGCAAATCTTACGGGAATCAGCCCCAGCATTTT. Protein: CASKSYGNQPQHF. The genes are TRBV27 and TRBJ1-5; no clear D gene. Deletions cut 7 bases from V and 4 bases from J, with 11 bases between. CDR3 length: 13 residues. Germline CDR1 MNHEY, CDR2 SMNVEV (reference sequence).

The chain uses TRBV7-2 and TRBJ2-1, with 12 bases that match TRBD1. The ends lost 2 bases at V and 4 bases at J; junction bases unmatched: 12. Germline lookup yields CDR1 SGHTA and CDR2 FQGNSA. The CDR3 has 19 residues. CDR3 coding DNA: TGTGCCAGCAGCTTACCGGGACAGGGGGCGCGGATTGGGTACAATGAGCAGTTCTTC. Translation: CASSLPGQGARIGYNEQFF.